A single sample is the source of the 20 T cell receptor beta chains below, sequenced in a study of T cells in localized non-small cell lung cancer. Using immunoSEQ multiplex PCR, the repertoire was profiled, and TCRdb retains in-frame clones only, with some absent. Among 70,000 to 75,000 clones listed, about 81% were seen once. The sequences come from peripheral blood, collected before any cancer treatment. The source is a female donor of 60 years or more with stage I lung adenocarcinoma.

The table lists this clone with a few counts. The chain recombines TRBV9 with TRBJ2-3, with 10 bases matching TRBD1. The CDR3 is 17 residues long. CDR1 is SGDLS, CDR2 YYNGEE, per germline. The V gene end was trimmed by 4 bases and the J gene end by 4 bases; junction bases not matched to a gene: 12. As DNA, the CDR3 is TGTGCCAGCAGCCCTTACGGGGGGGGGACAGGGGCAGATACGCAGTATTTT. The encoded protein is CASSPYGGGTGADTQYF.

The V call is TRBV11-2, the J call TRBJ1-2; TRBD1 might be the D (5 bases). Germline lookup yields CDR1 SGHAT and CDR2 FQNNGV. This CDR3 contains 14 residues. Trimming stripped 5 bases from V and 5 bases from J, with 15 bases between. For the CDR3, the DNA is TGTGCCAGCAGCCCAGCGGGACTCCAGTATGGCTACACCTTC. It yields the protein CASSPAGLQYGYTF.

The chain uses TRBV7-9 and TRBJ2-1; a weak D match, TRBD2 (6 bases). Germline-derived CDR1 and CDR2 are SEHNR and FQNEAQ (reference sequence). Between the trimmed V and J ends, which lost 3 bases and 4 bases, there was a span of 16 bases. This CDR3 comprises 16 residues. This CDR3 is CASSFMGNGGYNEQFF. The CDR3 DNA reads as TGTGCCAGCAGCTTTATGGGAAACGGGGGATACAATGAGCAGTTCTTC.

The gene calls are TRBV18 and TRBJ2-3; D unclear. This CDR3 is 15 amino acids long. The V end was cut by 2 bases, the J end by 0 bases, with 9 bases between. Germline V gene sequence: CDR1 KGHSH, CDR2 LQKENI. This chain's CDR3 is CASSPVYTSTDTQYF. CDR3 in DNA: TGTGCCAGCTCACCAGTCTACACTAGCACAGATACGCAGTATTTT.

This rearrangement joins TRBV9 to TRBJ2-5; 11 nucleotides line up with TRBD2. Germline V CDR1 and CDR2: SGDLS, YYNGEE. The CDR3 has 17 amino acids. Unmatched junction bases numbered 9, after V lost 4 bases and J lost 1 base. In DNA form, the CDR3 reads TGTGCCAGCAGCCCCTCCATAGCGGGGGGGGGCCAAGAGACCCAGTACTTC. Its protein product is CASSPSIAGGGQETQYF.

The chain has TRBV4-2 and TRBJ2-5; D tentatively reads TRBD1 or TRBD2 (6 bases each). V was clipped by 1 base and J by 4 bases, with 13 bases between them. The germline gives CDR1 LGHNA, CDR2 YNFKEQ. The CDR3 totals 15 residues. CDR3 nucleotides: TGTGCCAGCAGCCAAGTGGAGGGCAGGGGAGAGACCCAGTACTTC. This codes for CASSQVEGRGETQYF.

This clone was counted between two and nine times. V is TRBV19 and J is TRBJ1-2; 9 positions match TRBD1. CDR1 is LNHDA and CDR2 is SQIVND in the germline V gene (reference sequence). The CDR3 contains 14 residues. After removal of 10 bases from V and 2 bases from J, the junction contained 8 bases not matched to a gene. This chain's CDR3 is CATWGGQGNYGYTF. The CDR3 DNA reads TGTGCCACCTGGGGGGGACAGGGAAACTATGGCTACACCTTC. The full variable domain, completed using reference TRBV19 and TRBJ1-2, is DGGITQSPKYLFRKEGQNVTLSCEQNLNHDAMYWYRQDPGQGLRLIYYSQIVNDFQKGDIAEGYSVSREKKESFPLTVTSAQKNPTAFYLCATWGGQGNYGYTFGSGTRLTVV.

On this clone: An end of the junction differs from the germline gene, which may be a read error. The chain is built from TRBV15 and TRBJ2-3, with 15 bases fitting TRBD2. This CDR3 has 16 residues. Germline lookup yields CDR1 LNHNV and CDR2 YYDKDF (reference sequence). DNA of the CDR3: TGTGCCACCAGCAGAGATAGACCGGGACTAGCGGGAGGCAACGATTTT. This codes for CATSRDRPGLAGGNDF.

CDR3 nucleotide sequence: TGCGCCAGCAGCTTGGACCATCTAGGGCCCTACGAGCAGTACTTC. It specifies CASSLDHLGPYEQYF. This chain links TRBV5-1 with TRBJ2-7; D remains ambiguous. Trimming stripped 0 bases from V and 2 bases from J, with 12 bases between. The length of the CDR3 is 15 residues. The germline CDR1 and CDR2 sequences are SGHRS and YFSETQ.

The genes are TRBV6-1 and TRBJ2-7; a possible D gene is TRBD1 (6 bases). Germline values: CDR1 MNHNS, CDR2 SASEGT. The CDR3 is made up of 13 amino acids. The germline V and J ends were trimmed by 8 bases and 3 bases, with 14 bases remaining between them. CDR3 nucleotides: TGTGCCAGCTTCCAAGGGGGTCGCTACGAGCAGTACTTC. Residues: CASFQGGRYEQYF.

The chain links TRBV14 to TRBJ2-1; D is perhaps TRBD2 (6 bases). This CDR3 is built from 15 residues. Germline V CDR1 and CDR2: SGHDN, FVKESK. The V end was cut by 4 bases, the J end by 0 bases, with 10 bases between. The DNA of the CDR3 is TGTGCCAGCAGCCTCGTCGGGGGCTCCTACAATGAGCAGTTCTTC. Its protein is CASSLVGGSYNEQFF.

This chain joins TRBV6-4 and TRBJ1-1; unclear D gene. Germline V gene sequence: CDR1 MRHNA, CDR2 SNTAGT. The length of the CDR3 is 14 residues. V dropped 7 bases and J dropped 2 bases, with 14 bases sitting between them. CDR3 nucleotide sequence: TGTGCCAGCACAGAGGCCAAAGCAAACACTGAAGCTTTCTTT. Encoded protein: CASTEAKANTEAFF.

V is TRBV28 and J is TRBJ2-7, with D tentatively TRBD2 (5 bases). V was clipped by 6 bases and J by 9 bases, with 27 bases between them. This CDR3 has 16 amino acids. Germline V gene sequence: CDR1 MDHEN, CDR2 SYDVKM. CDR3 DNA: TGTGCCAGCAGCCCATCGGGGATTCAGGTCCTCTTAGGGCAGTACTTC. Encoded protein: CASSPSGIQVLLGQYF.

Here the CDR3 DNA reads TGCGCCAGCAGCAAGGCTAGCTATACCGGGGAGCTGTTTTTT. It codes for CASSKASYTGELFF. V is TRBV5-1 and J is TRBJ2-2; the D gene is possibly TRBD2 (5 bases). CDR1 and CDR2 from the germline V gene are SGHRS and YFSETQ. Trimming pared 4 bases from V and 5 bases from J, leaving 12 bases between. The CDR3 is made up of 14 amino acids. Variable domain in full (rest from reference TRBV5-1 and TRBJ2-2): KAGVTQTPRYLIKTRGQQVTLSCSPISGHRSVSWYQQTPGQGLQFLFEYFSETQRNKGNFPGRFSGRQFSNSRSEMNVSTLELGDSALYLCASSKASYTGELFFGEGSRLTVL.

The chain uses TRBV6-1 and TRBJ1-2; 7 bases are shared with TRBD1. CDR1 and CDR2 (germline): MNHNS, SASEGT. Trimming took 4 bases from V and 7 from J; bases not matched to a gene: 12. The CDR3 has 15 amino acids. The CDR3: CASSAEPRGSSGYTF. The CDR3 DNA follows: TGTGCCAGCAGTGCAGAACCCAGGGGGTCGTCTGGCTACACCTTC.

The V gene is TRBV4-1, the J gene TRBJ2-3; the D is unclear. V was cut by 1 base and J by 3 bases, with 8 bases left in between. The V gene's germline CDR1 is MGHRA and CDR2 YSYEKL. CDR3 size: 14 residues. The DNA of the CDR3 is TGCGCCAGCAGCCAAGTGGACCGAACAGATACGCAGTATTTT. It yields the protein CASSQVDRTDTQYF.

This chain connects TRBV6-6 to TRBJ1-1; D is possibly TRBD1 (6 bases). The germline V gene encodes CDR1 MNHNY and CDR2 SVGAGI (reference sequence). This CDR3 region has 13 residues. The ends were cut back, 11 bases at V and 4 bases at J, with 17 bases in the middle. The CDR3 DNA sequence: TGTGCCGGAGGGAGTCGCAGGGGCACTGAAGCTTTCTTT. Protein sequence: CAGGSRRGTEAFF.

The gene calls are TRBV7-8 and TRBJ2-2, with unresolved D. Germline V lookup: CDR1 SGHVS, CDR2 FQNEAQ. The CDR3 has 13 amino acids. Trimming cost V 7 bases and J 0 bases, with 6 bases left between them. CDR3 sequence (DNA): TGTGCCAGCATTCACGCGAACACCGGGGAGCTGTTTTTT. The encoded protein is CASIHANTGELFF.

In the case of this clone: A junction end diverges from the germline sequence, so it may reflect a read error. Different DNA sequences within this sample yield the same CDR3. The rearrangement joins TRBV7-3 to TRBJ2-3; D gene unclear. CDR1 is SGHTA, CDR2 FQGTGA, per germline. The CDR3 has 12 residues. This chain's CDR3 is CASSLDTDTQYF. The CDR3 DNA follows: TGTGCTAGCAGCTTAGACACAGATACGCAGTATTTT.

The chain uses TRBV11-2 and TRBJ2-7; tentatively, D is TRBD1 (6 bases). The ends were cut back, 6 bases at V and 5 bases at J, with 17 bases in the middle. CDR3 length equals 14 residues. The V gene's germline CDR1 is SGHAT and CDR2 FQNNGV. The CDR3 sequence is CASRQSLAGDEQYF. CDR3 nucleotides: TGTGCCAGCAGACAAAGCCTGGCAGGGGACGAGCAGTACTTC.